This TCR beta chain derives from a study of shared clonotypes between healthy human individuals. In the study overall: Every donor yielded three CD4 naive, three CD4 memory, two CD8 naive and one CD8 memory plate.

Every subset had its genomic DNA shared out evenly among several immunoSEQ plates. Sequencing used immunoSEQ multiplex PCR; TCRdb keeps in-frame clones, though not all of them. The table shows almost 750,000 clones, with approximately 77% occurring only once. Germline CDR1 reads MNHNS; CDR2 reads SASEGT. With 2 bases removed from V and 4 bases from J, the gap between germline ends came to 23 bases. The CDR3 runs to 18 residues. Material for sequencing was memory CD4+ T cells sorted from blood. Subset given: CD45RA-negative fraction. This sequence joins TRBV6-1 and TRBJ1-1; D is ambiguous. The sequence came from a woman younger than 45 in good health. The CDR3 DNA reads as TGTGCCAGCAGTGAATTTGGGTCGCAGGTTAGGAGAACCACTGAAGCTTTCTTT. Translating gives CASSEFGSQVRRTTEAFF.